The clone carrying this T cell receptor (beta chain) was seen repeatedly, ten times or more. The sample originates from a study of T cells of healthy individuals. This CDR3 is built from 16 residues. The ends lost 3 bases at V and 5 bases at J; junction bases unmatched: 8. TCRdb passed the 5' RACE reads through MiXCR, listing each CDR3 protein once. This sample has tens of thousands of distinct CDR3 sequences, with about 16% found just once. The sequence was obtained from a human donor in good health. This chain joins TRBV12-3 or TRBV12-4 and TRBJ2-3, with 10 bases that match TRBD1. The CDR3, as DNA: TGTGCCAGCAGTTTGTGGGGTGGACAGGGGGGAGATACGCAGTATTTT. It yields the protein CASSLWGGQGGDTQYF.